The source of this TCR beta chain is a study of T cells after yellow fever vaccination. TCRdb passed the 5' RACE reads through MiXCR, listing each CDR3 protein once. There are under 250,000 distinct CDR3 sequences in the sample; 2.5% to 3.5% occur only once, and around 3% lies in the top ten. This clonotype was seen more than once but under ten times. Its antigen is not known. Study observations and caveats: Once the booster was given, most primary-vaccination clones reappeared, at just under 98% for CD4 and approximately 88% for CD8.

Germline V gives CDR1 SGHTA, CDR2 FQGNSA. V was trimmed by 4 bases and J by 3 bases, leaving 7 bases between them. The CDR3 spans 13 residues. The clonotype comes from a man younger than 30 who received the YFV17D yellow fever vaccine. The starting material was CD4+ T cells sorted from PBMCs, obtained 10 days after the yellow fever booster vaccination. The chain has TRBV7-2 and TRBJ2-1, with D hard to call. CDR3 loop: CASSWALYNEQFF. The CDR3 nucleotides are TGTGCCAGCAGCTGGGCCCTCTACAATGAGCAGTTCTTC. Filled out from reference TRBV7-2 and TRBJ2-1, the complete variable domain reads GAGVSQSPSNKVTEKGKDVELRCDPISGHTALYWYRQSLGQGLEFLIYFQGNSAPDKSGLPSDRFSAERTGGSVSTLTIQRTQQEDSAVYLCASSWALYNEQFFGPGTRLTVL.